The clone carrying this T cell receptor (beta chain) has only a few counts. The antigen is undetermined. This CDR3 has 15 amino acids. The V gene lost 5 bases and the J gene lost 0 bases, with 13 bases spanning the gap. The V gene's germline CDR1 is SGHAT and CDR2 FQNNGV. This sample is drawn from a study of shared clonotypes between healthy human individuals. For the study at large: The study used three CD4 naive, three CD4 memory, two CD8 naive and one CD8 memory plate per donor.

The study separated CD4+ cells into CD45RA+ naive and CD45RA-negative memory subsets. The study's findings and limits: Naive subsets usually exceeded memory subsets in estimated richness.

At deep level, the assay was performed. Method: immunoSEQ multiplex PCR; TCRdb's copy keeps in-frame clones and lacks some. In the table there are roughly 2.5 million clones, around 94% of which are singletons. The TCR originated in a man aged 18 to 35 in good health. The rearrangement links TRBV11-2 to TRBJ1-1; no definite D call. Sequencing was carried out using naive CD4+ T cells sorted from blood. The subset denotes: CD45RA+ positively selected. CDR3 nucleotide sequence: TGTGCCAGCAGCCGAGGAGAGAACATGAACACTGAAGCTTTCTTT. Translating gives CASSRGENMNTEAFF.